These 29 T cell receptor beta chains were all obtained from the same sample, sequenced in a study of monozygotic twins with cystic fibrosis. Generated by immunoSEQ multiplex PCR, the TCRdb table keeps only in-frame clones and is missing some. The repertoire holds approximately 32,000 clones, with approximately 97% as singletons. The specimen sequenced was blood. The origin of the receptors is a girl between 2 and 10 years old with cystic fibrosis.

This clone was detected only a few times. The CDR3 DNA is TGTGCCATCAATCAGGCCCTGAACACTGAAGCTTTCTTT. Translation gives CAINQALNTEAFF. V is TRBV10-3 and J is TRBJ1-1; D ambiguous. The CDR3 consists of 13 residues. Germline loops: CDR1 ENHRY, CDR2 SYGVKD. V was pared by 7 bases and J by 0 bases, with 9 bases between.

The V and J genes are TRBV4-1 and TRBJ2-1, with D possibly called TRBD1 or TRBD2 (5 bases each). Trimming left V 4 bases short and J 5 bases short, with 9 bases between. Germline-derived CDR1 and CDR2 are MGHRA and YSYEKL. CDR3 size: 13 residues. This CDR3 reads CASSPGRNNEQFF. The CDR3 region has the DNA TGCGCCAGCAGCCCGGGACGGAACAATGAGCAGTTCTTC.

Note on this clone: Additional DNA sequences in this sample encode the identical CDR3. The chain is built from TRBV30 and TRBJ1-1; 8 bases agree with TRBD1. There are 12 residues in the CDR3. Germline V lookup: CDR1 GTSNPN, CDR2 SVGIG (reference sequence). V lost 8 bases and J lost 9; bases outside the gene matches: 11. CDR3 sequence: CARRTGTSKAFF. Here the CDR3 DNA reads TGTGCCCGACGGACAGGGACTTCGAAAGCTTTCTTT.

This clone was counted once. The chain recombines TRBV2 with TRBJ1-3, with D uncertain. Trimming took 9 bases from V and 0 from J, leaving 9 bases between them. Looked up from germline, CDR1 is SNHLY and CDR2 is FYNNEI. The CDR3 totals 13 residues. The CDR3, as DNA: TGTGCCAGTCAGTCGGGCTCTGGAAACACCATATATTTT. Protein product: CASQSGSGNTIYF.

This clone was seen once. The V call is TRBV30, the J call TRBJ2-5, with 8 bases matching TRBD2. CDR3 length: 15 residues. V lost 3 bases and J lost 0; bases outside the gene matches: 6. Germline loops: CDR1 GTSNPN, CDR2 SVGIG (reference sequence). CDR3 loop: CAWRNGGANQETQYF. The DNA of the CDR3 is TGTGCCTGGAGAAACGGGGGGGCTAACCAAGAGACCCAGTACTTC.

CDR3 in amino acids: CASTREGNQPQHF. CDR3 DNA sequence: TGTGCCAGCACCAGGGAGGGCAATCAGCCCCAGCATTTT. V is TRBV2 and J is TRBJ1-5; tentative D call: TRBD1 (5 bases). V was cut by 7 bases and J by 2 bases, with 9 bases left in between. Germline CDR1 SNHLY, CDR2 FYNNEI. The CDR3 extends over 13 amino acids.

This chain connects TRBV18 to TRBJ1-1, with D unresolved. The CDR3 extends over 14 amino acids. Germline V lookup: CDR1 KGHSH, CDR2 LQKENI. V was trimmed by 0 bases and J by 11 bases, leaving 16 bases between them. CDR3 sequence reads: CASSPPSGMIDAFF. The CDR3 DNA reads TGTGCCAGCTCACCACCTTCTGGGATGATAGATGCTTTCTTT.

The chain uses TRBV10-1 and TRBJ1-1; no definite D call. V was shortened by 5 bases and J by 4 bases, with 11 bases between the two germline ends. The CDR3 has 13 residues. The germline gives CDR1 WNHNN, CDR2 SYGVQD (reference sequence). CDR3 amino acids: CASSSRRGTEAFF. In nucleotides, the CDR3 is TGCGCCAGCAGTTCCCGAAGAGGCACTGAAGCTTTCTTT.

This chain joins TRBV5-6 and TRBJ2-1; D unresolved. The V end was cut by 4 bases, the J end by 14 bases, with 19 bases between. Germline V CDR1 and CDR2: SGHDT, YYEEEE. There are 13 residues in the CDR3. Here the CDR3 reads CASSNVPGSSEFF. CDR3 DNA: TGTGCCAGCAGCAACGTACCCGGGTCTAGTGAGTTCTTC.

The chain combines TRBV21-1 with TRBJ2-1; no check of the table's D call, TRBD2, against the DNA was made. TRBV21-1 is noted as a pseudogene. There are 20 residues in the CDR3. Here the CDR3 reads CASSKGWRSGITRSYNEQFF. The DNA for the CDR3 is TGTGCCAGCAGCAAAGGTTGGAGGAGCGGGATAACTCGTTCCTACAATGAGCAGTTCTTC.

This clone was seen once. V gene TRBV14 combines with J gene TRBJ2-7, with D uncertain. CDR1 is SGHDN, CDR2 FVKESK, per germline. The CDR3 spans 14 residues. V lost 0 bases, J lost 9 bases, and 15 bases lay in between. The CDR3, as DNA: TGTGCCAGCAGCCAAGATCTCTCCGGCGGCGGGCAGTACTTC. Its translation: CASSQDLSGGGQYF. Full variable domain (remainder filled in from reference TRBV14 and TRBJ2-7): EAGVTQFPSHSVIEKGQTVTLRCDPISGHDNLYWYRRVMGKEIKFLLHFVKESKQDESGMPNNRFLAERTGGTYSTLKVQPAELEDSGVYFCASSQDLSGGGQYFGPGTRLTVT.

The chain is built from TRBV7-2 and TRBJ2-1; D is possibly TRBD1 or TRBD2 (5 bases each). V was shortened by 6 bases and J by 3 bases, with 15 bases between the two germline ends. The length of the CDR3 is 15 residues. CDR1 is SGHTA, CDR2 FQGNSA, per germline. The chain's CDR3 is CASRRPGPNYNEQFF. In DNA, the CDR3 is TGTGCCAGCAGGCGGCCGGGACCCAACTACAATGAGCAGTTCTTC.

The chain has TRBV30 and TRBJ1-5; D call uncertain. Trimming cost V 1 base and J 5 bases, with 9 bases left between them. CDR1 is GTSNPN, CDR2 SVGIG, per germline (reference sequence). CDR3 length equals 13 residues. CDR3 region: CAWSALRHQPQHF. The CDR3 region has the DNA TGTGCCTGGAGTGCACTGAGGCATCAGCCCCAGCATTTT.

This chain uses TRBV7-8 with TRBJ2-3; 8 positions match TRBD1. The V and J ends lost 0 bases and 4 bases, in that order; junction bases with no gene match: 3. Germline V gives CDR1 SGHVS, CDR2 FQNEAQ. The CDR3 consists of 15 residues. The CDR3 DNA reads TGTGCCAGCAGCTTAGCGCAGGGGGCGGCAGATACGCAGTATTTT. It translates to CASSLAQGAADTQYF.

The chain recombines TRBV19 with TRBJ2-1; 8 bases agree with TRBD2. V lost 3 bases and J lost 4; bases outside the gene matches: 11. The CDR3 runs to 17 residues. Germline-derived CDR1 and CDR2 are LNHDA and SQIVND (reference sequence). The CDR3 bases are TGTGCCAGTAGTATCCGCCAACTAGCGGAGACATACAATGAGCAGTTCTTC. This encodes CASSIRQLAETYNEQFF. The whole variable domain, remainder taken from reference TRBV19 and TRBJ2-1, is DGGITQSPKYLFRKEGQNVTLSCEQNLNHDAMYWYRQDPGQGLRLIYYSQIVNDFQKGDIAEGYSVSREKKESFPLTVTSAQKNPTAFYLCASSIRQLAETYNEQFFGPGTRLTVL.

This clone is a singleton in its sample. CDR3 bases: TGTGCCAGTACTCCAGGACAGGCGAACACTGAAGCTTTCTTT. Residues: CASTPGQANTEAFF. V and J are TRBV19 and TRBJ1-1; 7 nucleotides align to TRBD1. After removal of 7 bases from V and 1 base from J, the junction contained 6 bases not matched to a gene. There are 14 residues in the CDR3. From germline, CDR1 is LNHDA and CDR2 SQIVND (reference sequence). Drawing the rest from reference TRBV19 and TRBJ1-1, the complete variable domain is DGGITQSPKYLFRKEGQNVTLSCEQNLNHDAMYWYRQDPGQGLRLIYYSQIVNDFQKGDIAEGYSVSREKKESFPLTVTSAQKNPTAFYLCASTPGQANTEAFFGQGTRLTVV.

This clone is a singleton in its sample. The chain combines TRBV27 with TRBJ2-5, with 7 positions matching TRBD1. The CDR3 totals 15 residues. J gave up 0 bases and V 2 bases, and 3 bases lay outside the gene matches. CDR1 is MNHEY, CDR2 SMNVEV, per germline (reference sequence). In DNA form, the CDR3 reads TGTGCCAGCAGTTTAGGACAGGCCTACCAAGAGACCCAGTACTTC. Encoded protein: CASSLGQAYQETQYF.

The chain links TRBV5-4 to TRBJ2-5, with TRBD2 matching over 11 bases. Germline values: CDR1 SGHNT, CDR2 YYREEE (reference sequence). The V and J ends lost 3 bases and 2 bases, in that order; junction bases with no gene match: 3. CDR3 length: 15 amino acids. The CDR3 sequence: CASSSRLAGQETQYF. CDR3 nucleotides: TGTGCCAGCAGCTCTAGACTAGCGGGGCAAGAGACCCAGTACTTC.

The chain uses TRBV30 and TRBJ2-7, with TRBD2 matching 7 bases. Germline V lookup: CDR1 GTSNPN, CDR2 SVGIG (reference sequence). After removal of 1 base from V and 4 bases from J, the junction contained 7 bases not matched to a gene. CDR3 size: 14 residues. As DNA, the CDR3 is TGTGCCTGGAGTGAAGGAGCGGGATCATACGAGCAGTACTTC. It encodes CAWSEGAGSYEQYF. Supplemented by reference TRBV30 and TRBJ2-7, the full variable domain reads SQTIHQWPATLVQPVGSPLSLECTVEGTSNPNLYWYRQAAGRGLQLLFYSVGIGQISSEVPQNLSASRPQDRQFILSSKKLLLSDSGFYLCAWSEGAGSYEQYFGPGTRLTVT.

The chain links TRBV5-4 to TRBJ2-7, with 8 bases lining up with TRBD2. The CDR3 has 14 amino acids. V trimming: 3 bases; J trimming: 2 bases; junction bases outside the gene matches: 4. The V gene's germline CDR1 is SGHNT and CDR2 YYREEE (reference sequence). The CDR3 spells CASSSGLATYEQYF. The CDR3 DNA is TGTGCCAGCAGCTCCGGACTAGCCACCTACGAGCAGTACTTC. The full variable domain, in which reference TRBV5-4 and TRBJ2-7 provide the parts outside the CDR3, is ETGVTQSPTHLIKTRGQQVTLRCSSQSGHNTVSWYQQALGQGPQFIFQYYREEENGRGNFPPRFSGLQFPNYSSELNVNALELDDSALYLCASSSGLATYEQYFGPGTRLTVT.

The CDR3 protein is CASSKFRSAQEAFF. The CDR3, as DNA: TGTGCCAGCAGCAAATTTAGGTCAGCCCAGGAAGCTTTCTTT. V is TRBV21-1 and J is TRBJ1-1. TRBV21-1 represents a pseudogene. This CDR3 has 14 amino acids.

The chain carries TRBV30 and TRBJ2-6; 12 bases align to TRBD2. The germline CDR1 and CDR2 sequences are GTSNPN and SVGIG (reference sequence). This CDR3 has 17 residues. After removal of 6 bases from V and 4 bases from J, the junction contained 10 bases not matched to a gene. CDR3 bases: TGTGCCTGCTCCCGGCTAGCGGGGGGGCCCGGGGCCAACGTCCTGACTTTC. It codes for CACSRLAGGPGANVLTF.

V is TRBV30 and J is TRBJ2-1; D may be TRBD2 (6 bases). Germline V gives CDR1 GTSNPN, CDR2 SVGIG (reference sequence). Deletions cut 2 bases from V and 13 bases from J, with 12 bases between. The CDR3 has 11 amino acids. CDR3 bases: TGTGCCTGGAGTACGCGACTAGTTCAGTTCTTC. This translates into CAWSTRLVQFF.

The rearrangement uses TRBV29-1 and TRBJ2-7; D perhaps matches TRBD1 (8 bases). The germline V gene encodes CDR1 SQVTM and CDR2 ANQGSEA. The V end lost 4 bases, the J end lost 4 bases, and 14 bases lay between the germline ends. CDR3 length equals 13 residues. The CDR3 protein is CSVADREGYEQYF. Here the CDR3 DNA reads TGCAGCGTTGCGGACAGGGAGGGTTACGAGCAGTACTTC.

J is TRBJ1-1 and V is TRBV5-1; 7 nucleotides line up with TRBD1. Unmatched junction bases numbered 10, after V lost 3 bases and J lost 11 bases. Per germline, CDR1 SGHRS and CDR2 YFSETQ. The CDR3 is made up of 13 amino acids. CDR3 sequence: CASSSTGYNVAFF. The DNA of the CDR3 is TGCGCCAGCAGCTCGACAGGGTACAACGTTGCTTTCTTT. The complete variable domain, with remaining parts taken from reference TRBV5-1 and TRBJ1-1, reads KAGVTQTPRYLIKTRGQQVTLSCSPISGHRSVSWYQQTPGQGLQFLFEYFSETQRNKGNFPGRFSGRQFSNSRSEMNVSTLELGDSALYLCASSSTGYNVAFFGQGTRLTVV.

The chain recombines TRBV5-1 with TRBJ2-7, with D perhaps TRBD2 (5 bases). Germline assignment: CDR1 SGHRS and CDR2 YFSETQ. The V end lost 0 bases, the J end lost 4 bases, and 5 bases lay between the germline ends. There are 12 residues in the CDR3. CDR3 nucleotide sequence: TGCGCCAGCAGCTTGGGGGAGTACGAGCAGTACTTC. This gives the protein CASSLGEYEQYF.

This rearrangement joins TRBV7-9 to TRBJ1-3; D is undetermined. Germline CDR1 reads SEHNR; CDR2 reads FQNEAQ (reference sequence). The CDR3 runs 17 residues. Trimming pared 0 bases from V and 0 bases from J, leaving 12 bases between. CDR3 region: CASSLAGPLLSGNTIYF. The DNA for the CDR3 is TGTGCCAGCAGCTTAGCGGGTCCACTGCTCTCTGGAAACACCATATATTTT.

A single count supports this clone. CDR3 residues: CAWSLRGTAGNTIYF. The CDR3 bases are TGTGCCTGGAGTCTCCGCGGGACGGCGGGAAACACCATATATTTT. The rearrangement links TRBV30 to TRBJ1-3, with D possibly TRBD1 on 5 matching bases. This CDR3 region has 15 residues. CDR1 GTSNPN and CDR2 SVGIG come from the germline V gene (reference sequence). Trimming pared 2 bases from V and 4 bases from J, leaving 15 bases between.

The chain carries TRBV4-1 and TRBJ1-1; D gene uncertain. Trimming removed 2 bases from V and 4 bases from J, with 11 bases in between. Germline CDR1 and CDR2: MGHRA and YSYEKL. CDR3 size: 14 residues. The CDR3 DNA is TGCGCCAGCAGCCAACGGGGTTTGGGCACTGAAGCTTTCTTT. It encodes CASSQRGLGTEAFF.